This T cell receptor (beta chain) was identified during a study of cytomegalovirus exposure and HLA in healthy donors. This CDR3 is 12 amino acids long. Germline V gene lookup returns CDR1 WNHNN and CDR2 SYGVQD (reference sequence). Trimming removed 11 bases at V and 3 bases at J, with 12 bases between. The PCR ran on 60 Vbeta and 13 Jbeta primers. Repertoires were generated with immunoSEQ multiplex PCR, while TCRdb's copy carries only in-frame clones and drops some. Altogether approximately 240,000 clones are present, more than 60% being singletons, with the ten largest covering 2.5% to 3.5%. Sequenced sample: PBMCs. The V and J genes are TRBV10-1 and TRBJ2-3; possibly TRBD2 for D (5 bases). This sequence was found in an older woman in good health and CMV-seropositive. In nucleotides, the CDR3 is TGCGCCGTCGGGATTCAGACAGATACGCAGTATTTT. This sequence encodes CAVGIQTDTQYF.